This entry concerns a single T cell receptor beta chain. The V gene lost 5 bases and the J gene lost 4 bases, with 15 bases spanning the gap. Germline V gene sequence: CDR1 SGHTA, CDR2 FQGNSA. The CDR3 runs 14 residues. The data were obtained in a study of OX40 agonist ivuxolimab in advanced cancers. This table comes from immunoSEQ multiplex PCR, and its TCRdb copy is limited to in-frame clones, with some not included. Among under 75,000 clones listed, 70% to 90% were seen once. The chain recombines TRBV7-2 with TRBJ2-7; possibly TRBD1 for D (6 bases). The sample here was CD4+ or CD8+ T cells sorted from blood, taken in a trial of the OX40 agonist ivuxolimab. This clonotype was obtained from an adult with an advanced solid tumor such as melanoma, head and neck, liver or kidney cancer. CDR3 residues: CASSPWDNLYEQYF. The CDR3 nucleotides are TGTGCCAGCAGCCCCTGGGACAACTTATACGAGCAGTACTTC.